The 9 T cell receptor beta chains given below trace back to one sample, sequenced in a study of blood T cell repertoires in COVID-19. The data were produced by immunoSEQ multiplex PCR, yet TCRdb's version contains in-frame clones alone and is incomplete. This sample has about 380,000 clones, with around 90% found just once. The sequencing sample was made of PBMCs or T cells enriched from blood (not recorded which). The receptors come from a woman under 30 who had recovered from COVID-19.

The J gene is TRBJ1-6, the V gene TRBV6-5, with TRBD1 matching over 8 bases. The CDR3 spans 14 residues. Looked up from germline, CDR1 is MNHEY and CDR2 is SVGAGI. The junction had 9 bases not matched to a gene; V was cut back by 10 bases and J by 7 bases. CDR3 sequence: CATFDRGKNSPLHF. The DNA for the CDR3 is TGTGCCACCTTTGACAGGGGAAAAAATTCACCCCTCCACTTT.

The sample holds one count of this clone. The chain is built from TRBV5-4 and TRBJ1-2, with D unresolved. Germline-derived CDR1 and CDR2 are SGHNT and YYREEE (reference sequence). The CDR3 runs 12 residues. Between the trimmed V and J ends, which lost 3 bases and 6 bases, there was a span of 9 bases. The CDR3 region is CASSSREDGYTF. CDR3 nucleotide sequence: TGTGCCAGCAGCTCTAGGGAGGATGGCTACACCTTC.

This clone was detected only a few times. The chain links TRBV12-3 or TRBV12-4 to TRBJ1-2, with D possibly being TRBD1 (5 bases). Trimming left V 4 bases short and J 7 bases short, with 10 bases between. This CDR3 has 12 amino acids. For the CDR3, the DNA is TGTGCCAGCAGTTGGGGGGGTCGTGGCTACACCTTC. Its protein product is CASSWGGRGYTF.

The chain links TRBV9 to TRBJ2-7; the match to TRBD1 covers 7 bases. This CDR3 comprises 15 residues. J gave up 3 bases and V 3 bases, and 9 bases lay outside the gene matches. The germline CDR1 and CDR2 sequences are SGDLS and YYNGEE. The DNA for the CDR3 is TGTGCCAGCAGCGGAGGGACAGCAACTTTCTACGAGCAGTACTTC. It specifies CASSGGTATFYEQYF.

The chain recombines TRBV6-5 with TRBJ1-1; 8 bases line up with TRBD1. The CDR3 spans 16 residues. Unmatched junction bases numbered 12, after V lost 4 bases and J lost 5 bases. Germline V gene data show CDR1 as MNHEY and CDR2 as SVGAGI. The CDR3 spells CASSSAHQGATTEAFF. In nucleotides, the CDR3 is TGTGCCAGCAGTTCCGCGCACCAGGGGGCTACTACTGAAGCTTTCTTT.

The V and J genes are TRBV5-1 and TRBJ2-1, with 7 nucleotides matching TRBD1. The V and J ends lost 4 bases and 3 bases, in that order; junction bases with no gene match: 16. Germline-derived CDR1 and CDR2 are SGHRS and YFSETQ. CDR3 size: 18 residues. CDR3 protein: CASSPPITGEMNYNEQFF. CDR3 coding DNA: TGCGCCAGCAGCCCGCCAATAACAGGGGAGATGAACTACAATGAGCAGTTCTTC.

The rearrangement joins TRBV24-1 to TRBJ2-2; 8 bases fit TRBD2. This CDR3 spans 16 amino acids. The germline V gene has CDR1 KGHDR and CDR2 SFDVKD. The J segment lost 3 bases and the V segment lost 3 bases, leaving 5 bases of the junction unmatched. The CDR3 region is CATSDPGGADTGELFF. The CDR3 DNA reads TGTGCCACCAGTGATCCCGGGGGGGCTGACACCGGGGAGCTGTTTTTT.

The chain recombines TRBV9 with TRBJ1-6; 9 nucleotides match TRBD1. J lost 0 bases, V lost 3 bases, and 7 bases had no gene match. Looked up from germline, CDR1 is SGDLS and CDR2 is YYNGEE. The CDR3 is made up of 18 amino acids. The DNA of the CDR3 is TGTGCCAGCAGCGGATTACAGGGGGCGGGCTCCTATAATTCACCCCTCCACTTT. It encodes CASSGLQGAGSYNSPLHF.

The J gene is TRBJ1-1, the V gene TRBV25-1; 9 positions match TRBD1. V lost 4 bases to trimming and J lost 5 bases; unmatched junction nucleotides: 14. Looked up from germline, CDR1 is MGHDK and CDR2 is SYGVNS. This CDR3 contains 17 residues. CDR3 in amino acids: CASSAQQGAGLWTEAFF. The CDR3 coding sequence is TGTGCCAGCAGTGCCCAACAGGGGGCTGGTTTATGGACTGAAGCTTTCTTT.